Each of the 17 T cell receptor beta chains below was sequenced from the same sample in a study of T cells in Graves' hyperthyroidism and ophthalmopathy. Amplified regions were TCR beta CDR3 sequences from RNA transcripts. A set of HTBI primers served as the primers for a first-round RT-PCR of the TCR CDR3. Via MiXCR, TCRdb re-called the multiplex PCR reads, giving one row per CDR3 protein. The sample lists 380,000 or so distinct CDR3 sequences, approximately 15% occurring once. The material sequenced was blood. The receptors come from a man under 40 with Graves' hyperthyroidism that later progressed to Graves' ophthalmopathy.

This chain joins TRBV5-1 and TRBJ2-2, with 8 bases lining up with TRBD2. CDR3 size: 15 residues. V shed 4 bases and J 4 bases; nucleotides not matched to a gene: 6. Germline assignment: CDR1 SGHRS and CDR2 YFSETQ. CDR3 sequence reads: CASSRVAGGTGELFF. The DNA for the CDR3 is TGCGCCAGCAGCCGCGTCGCGGGGGGCACCGGGGAGCTGTTTTTT.

The chain links TRBV6-1 to TRBJ2-3; no clear D. Germline V gene data show CDR1 as MNHNS and CDR2 as SASEGT. The CDR3 sequence is 12 residues long. V was pared by 7 bases and J by 2 bases, with 7 bases between. CDR3 residues: CASKPSTDTQYF. The CDR3 DNA reads TGTGCCAGCAAGCCGTCCACAGATACGCAGTATTTT.

This clonotype has ten or more counts. The rearrangement joins TRBV5-1 to TRBJ1-2; TRBD1 aligns across 8 bases. Per the germline V gene, CDR1 is SGHRS and CDR2 is YFSETQ. CDR3 length equals 12 residues. V was pared by 3 bases and J by 8 bases, with 3 bases of the junction left unmatched. The CDR3 nucleotides are TGCGCCAGCAGCTGGACAGGGAGCGGCTACACCTTC. The encoded protein is CASSWTGSGYTF.

This clonotype showed up many times. The V and J genes are TRBV11-2 and TRBJ2-2; D gene uncertain. This CDR3 spans 12 amino acids. V lost 0 bases, J lost 8 bases, and 4 bases lay in between. CDR1 SGHAT and CDR2 FQNNGV come from the germline V gene. The CDR3 nucleotides read TGTGCCAGCAGCTTAGATCTAGGGGAGCTGTTTTTT. It yields the protein CASSLDLGELFF.

The table lists this clonotype with many counts. The CDR3 loop reads CASRSPGLAGTGELFF. DNA of the CDR3: TGTGCCAGCAGATCACCGGGACTAGCGGGTACCGGGGAGCTGTTTTTT. The chain couples TRBV7-9 to TRBJ2-2, with TRBD2 matching 12 bases. The ends lost 6 bases at V and 5 bases at J; junction bases unmatched: 7. There are 16 residues in the CDR3. Germline V CDR1 and CDR2: SEHNR, FQNEAQ (reference sequence).

The table lists this clonotype with a count of one. The chain has TRBV20-1 and TRBJ2-2; the D gene is possibly TRBD2 (7 bases). The CDR3 runs to 14 residues. The V gene lost 5 bases and the J gene lost 4 bases, with 14 bases spanning the gap. Germline CDR1 reads DFQATT; CDR2 reads SNEGSKA (reference sequence). This CDR3 reads CSAFGGGFTGELFF. CDR3 nucleotides: TGCAGTGCTTTTGGGGGGGGCTTCACCGGGGAGCTGTTTTTT.

There are a few counts of this clonotype. V and J are TRBV6-1 and TRBJ2-7, with D possibly matching TRBD1 (6 bases). Germline V gene sequence: CDR1 MNHNS, CDR2 SASEGT. The length of the CDR3 is 14 residues. Trimming cost V 3 bases and J 1 base, with 10 bases left between them. As DNA, the CDR3 is TGTGCCAGCAGTGAGGACAGAGATTCCTACGAGCAGTACTTC. As protein: CASSEDRDSYEQYF.

This sequence joins TRBV7-3 and TRBJ2-1, with a possible D match to TRBD1 (6 bases). The germline V gene has CDR1 SGHTA and CDR2 FQGTGA. The length of the CDR3 is 13 residues. Trimming left V 3 bases short and J 6 bases short, with 9 bases between. CDR3 DNA: TGTGCCAGCAGCTTCGGACAGATCAATGAGCAGTTCTTC. This translates into CASSFGQINEQFF.

This clonotype was counted many times. This rearrangement joins TRBV6-5 to TRBJ2-1, with D unresolved. The CDR3 consists of 14 residues. Germline V gene data show CDR1 as MNHEY and CDR2 as SVGAGI. Trimming shortened V by 0 bases and J by 10 bases, and 13 bases separated the two germline ends. CDR3 protein: CASSYSILALEQFF. As DNA, the CDR3 is TGTGCCAGCAGTTACTCGATTTTGGCGCTCGAGCAGTTCTTC.

The CDR3: CASIAGSGANVLTF. The CDR3 DNA follows: TGTGCCAGCATAGCGGGCTCTGGGGCCAACGTCCTGACTTTC. The chain is built from TRBV12-3 or TRBV12-4 and TRBJ2-6, with 7 positions matching TRBD2. V lost 7 bases to trimming and J lost 0 bases; unmatched junction nucleotides: 0. CDR3 length: 14 residues.

This clonotype was counted many times. V and J are TRBV18 and TRBJ2-7; maybe TRBD1 (5 bases). This CDR3 is built from 13 residues. Trimming shortened V by 3 bases and J by 3 bases, and 9 bases separated the two germline ends. The germline gives CDR1 KGHSH, CDR2 LQKENI. This chain's CDR3 is CASSPRTSYEQYF. CDR3 in DNA: TGTGCCAGCTCACCTCGGACAAGCTACGAGCAGTACTTC. Full variable domain (missing parts from reference TRBV18 and TRBJ2-7): NAGVMQNPRHLVRRRGQEARLRCSPMKGHSHVYWYRQLPEEGLKFMVYLQKENIIDESGMPKERFSAEFPKEGPSILRIQQVVRGDSAAYFCASSPRTSYEQYFGPGTRLTVT.

This clonotype was seen many times. V gene TRBV6-2 or TRBV6-3 combines with J gene TRBJ2-7, with a possible D match to TRBD2 (6 bases). Trimming left V 7 bases short and J 5 bases short, with 24 bases between. This CDR3 comprises 16 residues. The germline V gene has CDR1 MNHEY and CDR2 SVGEGT. The CDR3 protein is CASNGPGLRGVHEQYF. CDR3 DNA: TGTGCCAGCAACGGGCCGGGACTTCGAGGAGTCCACGAGCAGTACTTC.

There are many counts of this clonotype. This chain links TRBV12-3 or TRBV12-4 with TRBJ2-3; 10 nucleotides align to TRBD2. This CDR3 contains 15 residues. Trimming at V came to 5 bases and at J to 4 bases, leaving 6 bases not matched to a gene. The CDR3 spells CASSDLSGGADTQYF. Written as DNA, the CDR3 is TGTGCCAGCAGTGACCTAAGCGGGGGGGCAGATACGCAGTATTTT.

The chain recombines TRBV27 with TRBJ2-7, with 10 nucleotides matching TRBD2. The CDR3 contains 15 residues. Germline V lookup: CDR1 MNHEY, CDR2 SMNVEV (reference sequence). V lost 1 base to trimming and J lost 2 bases; unmatched junction nucleotides: 2. The CDR3: CASSLFSGGPYEQYF. In DNA form, the CDR3 reads TGTGCCAGCAGTTTATTTAGCGGGGGGCCCTACGAGCAGTACTTC.

CDR3 nucleotides: TGTGCCAGCAGCTTAGAAGGGACCTACGAGCAGTACTTC. Translation: CASSLEGTYEQYF. V is TRBV7-9 and J is TRBJ2-7; D uncertain. This CDR3 region has 13 residues. The ends were cut back, 1 base at V and 2 bases at J, with 6 bases in the middle. Looked up from germline, CDR1 is SEHNR and CDR2 is FQNEAQ (reference sequence).

This clonotype was counted at least ten times. This chain joins TRBV19 and TRBJ1-1, with D maybe TRBD1 (5 bases). CDR1 is LNHDA and CDR2 is SQIVND in the germline V gene (reference sequence). Between the trimmed V and J ends, which lost 5 bases and 2 bases, there was a span of 15 bases. The CDR3 is 15 residues long. In DNA form, the CDR3 reads TGTGCCAGTAGTCCCGCCGGGACGGCAAACACTGAAGCTTTCTTT. Translation: CASSPAGTANTEAFF.

This clonotype was seen at least ten times. The chain employs TRBV7-9 and TRBJ1-4; D gene unclear. Between the trimmed V and J ends, which lost 4 bases and 8 bases, there was a span of 8 bases. CDR1 is SEHNR, CDR2 FQNEAQ, per germline (reference sequence). The CDR3 is 12 amino acids. For the CDR3, the DNA is TGTGCCAGCAGCTCCGCGGGGGAAAAACTGTTTTTT. Protein product: CASSSAGEKLFF.